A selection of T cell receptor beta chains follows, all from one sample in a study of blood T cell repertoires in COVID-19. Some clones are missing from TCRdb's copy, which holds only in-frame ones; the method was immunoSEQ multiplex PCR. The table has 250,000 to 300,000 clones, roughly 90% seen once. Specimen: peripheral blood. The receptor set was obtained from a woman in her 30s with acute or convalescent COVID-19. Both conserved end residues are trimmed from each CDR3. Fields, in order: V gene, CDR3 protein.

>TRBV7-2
ASSPWTSGSSRQF
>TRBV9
ASSGRGGSTYEQY
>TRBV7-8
ASSSSLEQF
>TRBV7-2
ASTGPRGRSTDTQY
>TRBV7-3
ASSREAADTQY
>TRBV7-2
ASSWGLAGPGFPYEQY
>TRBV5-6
ASSLDSYGYT
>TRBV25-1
ASSEFVTGQETQY
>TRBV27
ASSRQGYGNTIY
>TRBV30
AWGTGAYEQY
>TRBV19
ASRPQGVHEQY
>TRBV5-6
ASSFFLAGVGDEQF
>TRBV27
ASMDRYTEKLF
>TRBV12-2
ASRLGGTVADEQY
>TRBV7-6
ASSKQKTGFNSPLH
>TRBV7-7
ASSPLAEDQETQY
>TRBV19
ASSIMGGTGELF
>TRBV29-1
SVGTGSHQPQH
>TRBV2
ASSEDRGRKGTEAF
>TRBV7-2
ASSLGAGGSTDTQY
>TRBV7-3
ASRPGLAGVLAGELF
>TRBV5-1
ASSSRTEQLYEQY
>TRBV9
ASSVIQGAGSEAF
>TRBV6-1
ASSDPGKQF
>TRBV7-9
ASSRGLAGGSNEQF
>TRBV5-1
ASSLGRLASIQY
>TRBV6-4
ASSAGTNQPQH
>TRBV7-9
ASSLGENYQETQY
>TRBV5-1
ASSLDGRGLVAGELF
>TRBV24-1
ATSDKDSFTGELF
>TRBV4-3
ASSPLTGVTDTQY
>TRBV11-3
ASSPISGSYNEQF
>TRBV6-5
ASMGQNIQY
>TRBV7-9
ASSLGDSSFNYGYT
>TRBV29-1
SVETESGGYT
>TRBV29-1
SVATGDEQY
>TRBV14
ASSQDRRQETQY
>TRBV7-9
ASSSPGRDRVSEAF
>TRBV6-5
ASSINFPPVSF
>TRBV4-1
ASSQDRPQGVGSEAF
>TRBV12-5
ASGLTGFVEQF
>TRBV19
ASSMIADPQETQY
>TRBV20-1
SASVAQRNDNEQF
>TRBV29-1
SVAQGSNQPQH
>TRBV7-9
ASSLVGTGNQPQH
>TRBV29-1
SDPGDRERETQY
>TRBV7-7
ASSASGYEQY
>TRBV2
ASRGFGLAGTDTQY
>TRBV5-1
ASSLASGRIETQY
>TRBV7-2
ASSLALSTDTQY
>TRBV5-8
ASSYGTSGQETQY
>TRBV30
AWSTSLYTGELF
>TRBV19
ASGGGASNQPQH
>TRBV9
ASSVAAAGGLNEQF
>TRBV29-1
SYINRPLGQF
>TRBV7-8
ASSAVFLAGAWEQY
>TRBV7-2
ASSPSRWASGYNEQF
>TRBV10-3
ASNRVSNQPQH
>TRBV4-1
ASSQGEDGYT
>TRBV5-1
ASSTAGRTGELF